This paragraph reports one T cell receptor (beta chain). Many counts were recorded for this clonotype. Which antigen it targets is not known. Base-call qualities are not available, and no considerably larger clone is one nucleotide away. The axillary draining lymph nodes of breast cancer patients were the source of the lymph node samples. The record originates from a study of breast tumors, draining lymph nodes, adjacent tissues (TCRdb year 2016). Regarding the complete study: Breast cancer patients provided tumor, adjacent nontumor tissue and axillary lymph nodes, and the study compared the TCR beta repertoires across these three sources. The study aimed to assess the relationships and possible T-cell exchange between tumor, surrounding tissue and draining lymph node repertoires in human breast cancer.

Reading from cysteine to phenylalanine, the CDR3 counts 14 amino acids. The only DNA kept is the CDR3, 42 bases in frame from the first base. V is pruned by 5 bases and J by 6 bases, leaving 7 bases of the junction without a gene match. The germline V gene yields SNHLY for CDR1 and FYNNEI for CDR2. Findings and caveats that apply to the study as a whole: The study presented the conclusion that tumor T cells originate in lymph nodes as consistent with a hypothesis, not as something directly demonstrated. Tumor and nontumor tissue repertoires were found to be significantly more similar in luminal-like than in basal-like breast cancer. The data were considered consistent with the idea that most tumor T cells come from the lymph node and then expand in tumor tissue. Tumor T-cell repertoires showed less diversity than lymph node repertoires and more diversity than nontumor tissue repertoires, and tumor T-cell repertoires showed preferential V and J gene usage.

The instrument was an Illumina HiSeq 2000. TCR beta chain libraries were generated through multiplex PCR amplification. High-throughput sequencing was used to analyze the amplified TCR beta chain products. The public sequencing data were trimmed at Q25 with fastp and processed into clonotypes with MiXCR by TCRdb, which kept only in-frame beta chains. Rows with one shared CDR3 protein collapse into an entry with the most common genes and DNA. For this sample the table gives 150,000 to 250,000 distinct CDR3 sequences, of which roughly 31% were detected only once. The ten biggest clones cover roughly 4.3% of the sample.

The chain was built from TRBV2 and TRBJ1-2; TRBD1 aligns with 9 central bases. Sequenced sample: axillary lymph node tissue. The sequence derives from a female donor with breast cancer. Some clones in this sample may be carry-over from other donors' samples. The CDR3 has the sequence CASSRDRETHGYTF. Read as DNA, the sequence is TGTGCCAGCAGTAGGGACAGGGAGACTCATGGCTACACCTTC.